The 24 T cell receptor beta chains below were found in one sample sequenced in a study of T cells in Graves' hyperthyroidism and ophthalmopathy. TCR beta CDR3 sequences were amplified from RNA transcripts. Using the HTBI primer set, a first-round RT-PCR was run on the TCR CDR3. MiXCR, applied by TCRdb to the multiplex PCR reads, yields one record per CDR3 protein. The sample holds nearly 600,000 distinct CDR3 sequences, approximately 15% seen once. The sequenced sample consisted of blood. The source is a woman younger than 30 with Graves' ophthalmopathy.

This clonotype was seen ten or more times. The chain employs TRBV11-3 and TRBJ1-2; maybe TRBD1 (6 bases). The CDR3 is 14 amino acids. Germline assignment: CDR1 SGHNT and CDR2 YENEEA. V dropped 4 bases and J dropped 4 bases, with 13 bases sitting between them. This CDR3 is CASSSSIGGYGYTF. The DNA of the CDR3 is TGTGCCAGCAGCTCCTCGATAGGGGGCTATGGCTACACCTTC.

This clonotype was seen only a few times. The genes are TRBV20-1 and TRBJ2-7, with 8 nucleotides matching TRBD1. V dropped 6 bases and J dropped 0; count of bases not matched to a gene: 4. CDR3 size: 13 residues. CDR1 and CDR2 (germline): DFQATT, SNEGSKA (reference sequence). The CDR3 is CSARDRISYEQYF. The CDR3 region has the DNA TGCAGTGCCCGGGACAGGATCTCCTACGAGCAGTACTTC.

In its sample, this clonotype was seen many times. The chain carries TRBV3-1 and TRBJ2-3; 8 bases map to TRBD1. The CDR3 runs to 14 residues. Trimming took 4 bases from V and 6 from J; bases not matched to a gene: 6. Germline CDR1 is LGHDT and CDR2 is YNNKEL (reference sequence). The chain's CDR3 is CASSLQGDSDTQYF. As DNA, the CDR3 is TGTGCCAGCAGCCTACAGGGGGATAGTGATACGCAGTATTTT.

The CDR3 protein is CASSLRDGQYF. CDR3 DNA: TGCGCCAGCAGCCTTCGGGACGGGCAGTACTTC. The rearrangement uses TRBV5-1 and TRBJ2-7; TRBD1 or TRBD2 may be the D gene (5 bases each). This CDR3 has 11 amino acids. V lost 4 bases to trimming and J lost 9 bases, with 11 bases between them. Germline CDR1 SGHRS, CDR2 YFSETQ.

This clonotype was recorded many times. This chain links TRBV20-1 with TRBJ2-3; 10 nucleotides match TRBD2. The CDR3 runs to 15 residues. Trimming removed 1 base from V and 2 bases from J; junction bases left unmatched: 3. The germline gives CDR1 DFQATT, CDR2 SNEGSKA (reference sequence). The CDR3, as DNA: TGCAGTGCTAGAGTAGGACTAGCGGTCACAGATACGCAGTATTTT. This gives the protein CSARVGLAVTDTQYF.

The sample holds many counts of this clonotype. The V gene is TRBV27, the J gene TRBJ2-5; 11 nucleotides match TRBD1. Germline trimming cut 1 base from V and 6 bases from J; bases unmatched to any gene: 10. The CDR3 loop spans 17 amino acids. CDR1 is MNHEY, CDR2 SMNVEV, per germline (reference sequence). The CDR3 DNA is TGTGCCAGCAGTTTATTCGGAGGACAGGGGGCGATGCAGACCCAGTACTTC. This codes for CASSLFGGQGAMQTQYF.

This clonotype was detected many times. The chain recombines TRBV28 with TRBJ2-7, with D unresolved. The CDR3 covers 11 residues. The germline V gene encodes CDR1 MDHEN and CDR2 SYDVKM. Deletions cut 6 bases from V and 6 bases from J, with 9 bases between. CDR3 DNA sequence: TGTGCCAGCAGCCGATCCATCGAGCAGTACTTC. Translating it yields CASSRSIEQYF.

This clonotype has ten or more counts. The chain joins TRBV20-1 to TRBJ2-7; TRBD2 matches 8 bases. Germline V lookup: CDR1 DFQATT, CDR2 SNEGSKA (reference sequence). CDR3 length: 17 amino acids. Trimming took 0 bases from V and 3 from J; bases not matched to a gene: 13. CDR3 nucleotide sequence: TGCAGTGCTAGAGATCCAGCGGGAGCCACCCGGGGCTACGAGCAGTACTTC. Translating it yields CSARDPAGATRGYEQYF.

This clonotype came up many times. The chain has TRBV5-1 and TRBJ2-1; the D is unclear. The length of the CDR3 is 13 residues. The ends were cut back, 1 base at V and 5 bases at J, with 7 bases in the middle. Germline assignment: CDR1 SGHRS and CDR2 YFSETQ. For the CDR3, the DNA is TGCGCCAGCAGCTTGTTAACCCACAATGAGCAGTTCTTC. Protein product: CASSLLTHNEQFF.

This clonotype occurred many times. The J gene is TRBJ1-5, the V gene TRBV6-1; no clear D gene. The CDR3 is 14 amino acids. Trimming pared 7 bases from V and 3 bases from J, leaving 13 bases between. Germline CDR1 MNHNS, CDR2 SASEGT. The CDR3 region has the DNA TGTGCCAGCACCACGGGGATTCCCAATCAGCCCCAGCATTTT. This translates into CASTTGIPNQPQHF.

This clonotype was recorded at least ten times. The CDR3 region has the DNA TGTGCCAGCAGTGCTGGGACAGGGGGAGGAGAGACCCAGTACTTC. This codes for CASSAGTGGGETQYF. V usage is TRBV2 and J usage is TRBJ2-5; TRBD1 agrees at 11 bases. There are 15 residues in the CDR3. From germline, CDR1 is SNHLY and CDR2 FYNNEI. With V trimmed by 4 bases and J by 4 bases, 5 bases remained unmatched.

The sample holds a few counts of this clonotype. The chain couples TRBV6-1 to TRBJ1-6; D possibly corresponds to TRBD1 (6 bases). Trimming shortened V by 5 bases and J by 10 bases, and 18 bases separated the two germline ends. Germline V gene lookup returns CDR1 MNHNS and CDR2 SASEGT. The CDR3 runs 15 residues. This chain's CDR3 is CASSTTTGRDSPLHF. The CDR3 bases are TGTGCCAGCAGTACCACAACAGGGAGGGACTCACCCCTCCACTTT.

This clonotype appeared many times. The chain combines TRBV30 with TRBJ1-3; D remains unclear. CDR1 is GTSNPN and CDR2 is SVGIG in the germline V gene (reference sequence). The germline V and J ends were trimmed by 0 bases and 4 bases, with 10 bases remaining between them. The CDR3 contains 14 residues. CDR3 DNA: TGTGCCTGGAGTGTAGATCTGTCCGGAAACACCATATATTTT. This codes for CAWSVDLSGNTIYF.

This clonotype turned up a few times. The V and J genes are TRBV20-1 and TRBJ2-1; D might be TRBD2 (5 bases). V shed 6 bases and J shed 0 bases, with 21 bases lying between them. This CDR3 region has 17 residues. Germline V gives CDR1 DFQATT, CDR2 SNEGSKA (reference sequence). CDR3 sequence: CSAKQSPRLNSYNEQFF. DNA for the CDR3: TGCAGTGCCAAACAGTCCCCGCGACTAAACTCCTACAATGAGCAGTTCTTC.

This clonotype was counted many times. CDR3 DNA: TGTGCCAGCACGGGATTTACCTACGAGCAGTACTTC. Protein sequence: CASTGFTYEQYF. The chain uses TRBV12-3 or TRBV12-4 and TRBJ2-7; perhaps TRBD2 as D (5 bases). Between the trimmed V and J ends, which lost 7 bases and 2 bases, there was a span of 9 bases. The CDR3 extends over 12 amino acids.

This clonotype was seen a handful of times. V and J are TRBV9 and TRBJ1-2, with D hard to call. Trimming left V 7 bases short and J 4 bases short, with 17 bases between. The CDR3 consists of 14 residues. Per germline, CDR1 SGDLS and CDR2 YYNGEE. Here the CDR3 reads CASGKITEGYGYTF. CDR3 nucleotide sequence: TGTGCCAGCGGGAAGATAACCGAGGGCTATGGCTACACCTTC.

This clonotype appeared many times. The rearrangement links TRBV5-5 to TRBJ2-7; D is ambiguous. In germline, CDR1 is SGHKS, CDR2 YYEKEE (reference sequence). There are 17 residues in the CDR3. V lost 1 base to trimming and J lost 6 bases, with 23 bases between them. DNA of the CDR3: TGTGCCAGCAGCTTGCGATCGAACTGGGCAGCTCGGCTCGAGCAGTACTTC. It specifies CASSLRSNWAARLEQYF.

The chain couples TRBV19 to TRBJ2-7, with 9 bases aligning to TRBD1. Germline trimming cut 6 bases from V and 5 bases from J; bases unmatched to any gene: 14. Germline CDR1 is LNHDA and CDR2 is SQIVND (reference sequence). The length of the CDR3 is 16 residues. CDR3: CASRRRDGGTGNEQYF. As DNA, the CDR3 is TGTGCCAGTAGACGTCGGGACGGGGGGACAGGGAACGAGCAGTACTTC.

In this sample, this clonotype turned up many times. This chain links TRBV6-2 or TRBV6-3 with TRBJ2-7; 9 nucleotides align to TRBD1. The V segment lost 0 bases and the J segment 6 bases; nucleotides outside the gene matches: 12. The CDR3 contains 17 residues. Germline V lookup: CDR1 MNHEY, CDR2 SVGEGT. The chain's CDR3 is CASSYSKGGTGLAEQYF. The CDR3, as DNA: TGTGCCAGCAGTTACTCTAAAGGTGGGACAGGGCTGGCCGAGCAGTACTTC.

This clonotype was detected many times. The rearrangement links TRBV4-2 to TRBJ2-3, with D possibly TRBD2 on 6 matching bases. Trimming stripped 1 base from V and 3 bases from J, with 17 bases between. CDR1 and CDR2 from the germline V gene are LGHNA and YNFKEQ. The length of the CDR3 is 17 residues. CDR3 sequence: CASSQVSDGRWTDTQYF. CDR3 nucleotide sequence: TGTGCCAGCAGCCAAGTATCAGACGGGAGATGGACAGATACGCAGTATTTT.

This clonotype was counted many times. V and J are TRBV29-1 and TRBJ2-3; 9 bases match TRBD1. The CDR3 spans 13 residues. V lost 7 bases to trimming and J lost 4 bases; unmatched junction nucleotides: 6. CDR1 SQVTM and CDR2 ANQGSEA come from the germline V gene. The CDR3 DNA is TGCAGCGCCCGGGACAGGGCGGCAGATACGCAGTATTTT. Its translation: CSARDRAADTQYF.

Many counts were recorded for this clonotype. The genes are TRBV5-5 and TRBJ1-5; D may be TRBD1 (5 bases). Germline CDR1 reads SGHKS; CDR2 reads YYEKEE (reference sequence). V gave up 4 bases and J gave up 4 bases, with 12 bases separating them. This CDR3 has 14 residues. CDR3 coding DNA: TGTGCCAGCAGCCTGACAGATTTAAATCAGCCCCAGCATTTT. Protein product: CASSLTDLNQPQHF.

This clonotype was observed at least ten times. The CDR3, as DNA: TGCGCCAGCAGCTTGCGGGGGGACAGTAGCACAGATACGCAGTATTTT. Protein sequence: CASSLRGDSSTDTQYF. The gene calls are TRBV5-1 and TRBJ2-3; the D call may be TRBD1 or TRBD2 (7 bases each). V lost 1 base and J 0 bases, leaving 12 bases between the germline ends. Germline CDR1 and CDR2: SGHRS and YFSETQ. The CDR3 runs to 16 residues.

The chain links TRBV6-1 to TRBJ2-5, with D uncertain. V was clipped by 6 bases and J by 4 bases, with 15 bases between them. This CDR3 comprises 14 residues. The germline V gene has CDR1 MNHNS and CDR2 SASEGT. The CDR3 DNA reads TGTGCCAGCAGCTTCCTACTTTCGGGAGAGACCCAGTACTTC. This gives the protein CASSFLLSGETQYF.